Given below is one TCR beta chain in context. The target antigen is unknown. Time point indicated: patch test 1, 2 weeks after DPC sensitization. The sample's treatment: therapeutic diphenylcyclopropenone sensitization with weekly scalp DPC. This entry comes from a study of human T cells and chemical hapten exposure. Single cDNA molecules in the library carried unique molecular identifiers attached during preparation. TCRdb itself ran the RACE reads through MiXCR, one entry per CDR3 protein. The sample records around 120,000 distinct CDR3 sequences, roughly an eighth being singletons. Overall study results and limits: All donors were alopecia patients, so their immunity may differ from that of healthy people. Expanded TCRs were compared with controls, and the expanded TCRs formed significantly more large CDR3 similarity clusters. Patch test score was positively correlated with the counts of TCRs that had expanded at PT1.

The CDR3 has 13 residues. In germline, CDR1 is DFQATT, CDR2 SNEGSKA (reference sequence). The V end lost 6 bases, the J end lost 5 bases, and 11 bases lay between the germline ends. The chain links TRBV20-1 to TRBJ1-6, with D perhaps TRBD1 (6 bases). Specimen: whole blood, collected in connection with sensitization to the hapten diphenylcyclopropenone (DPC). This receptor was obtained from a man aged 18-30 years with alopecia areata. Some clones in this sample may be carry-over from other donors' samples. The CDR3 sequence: CSAMDSHNSPLHF. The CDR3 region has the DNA TGCAGTGCGATGGACAGTCATAATTCACCCCTCCACTTT.